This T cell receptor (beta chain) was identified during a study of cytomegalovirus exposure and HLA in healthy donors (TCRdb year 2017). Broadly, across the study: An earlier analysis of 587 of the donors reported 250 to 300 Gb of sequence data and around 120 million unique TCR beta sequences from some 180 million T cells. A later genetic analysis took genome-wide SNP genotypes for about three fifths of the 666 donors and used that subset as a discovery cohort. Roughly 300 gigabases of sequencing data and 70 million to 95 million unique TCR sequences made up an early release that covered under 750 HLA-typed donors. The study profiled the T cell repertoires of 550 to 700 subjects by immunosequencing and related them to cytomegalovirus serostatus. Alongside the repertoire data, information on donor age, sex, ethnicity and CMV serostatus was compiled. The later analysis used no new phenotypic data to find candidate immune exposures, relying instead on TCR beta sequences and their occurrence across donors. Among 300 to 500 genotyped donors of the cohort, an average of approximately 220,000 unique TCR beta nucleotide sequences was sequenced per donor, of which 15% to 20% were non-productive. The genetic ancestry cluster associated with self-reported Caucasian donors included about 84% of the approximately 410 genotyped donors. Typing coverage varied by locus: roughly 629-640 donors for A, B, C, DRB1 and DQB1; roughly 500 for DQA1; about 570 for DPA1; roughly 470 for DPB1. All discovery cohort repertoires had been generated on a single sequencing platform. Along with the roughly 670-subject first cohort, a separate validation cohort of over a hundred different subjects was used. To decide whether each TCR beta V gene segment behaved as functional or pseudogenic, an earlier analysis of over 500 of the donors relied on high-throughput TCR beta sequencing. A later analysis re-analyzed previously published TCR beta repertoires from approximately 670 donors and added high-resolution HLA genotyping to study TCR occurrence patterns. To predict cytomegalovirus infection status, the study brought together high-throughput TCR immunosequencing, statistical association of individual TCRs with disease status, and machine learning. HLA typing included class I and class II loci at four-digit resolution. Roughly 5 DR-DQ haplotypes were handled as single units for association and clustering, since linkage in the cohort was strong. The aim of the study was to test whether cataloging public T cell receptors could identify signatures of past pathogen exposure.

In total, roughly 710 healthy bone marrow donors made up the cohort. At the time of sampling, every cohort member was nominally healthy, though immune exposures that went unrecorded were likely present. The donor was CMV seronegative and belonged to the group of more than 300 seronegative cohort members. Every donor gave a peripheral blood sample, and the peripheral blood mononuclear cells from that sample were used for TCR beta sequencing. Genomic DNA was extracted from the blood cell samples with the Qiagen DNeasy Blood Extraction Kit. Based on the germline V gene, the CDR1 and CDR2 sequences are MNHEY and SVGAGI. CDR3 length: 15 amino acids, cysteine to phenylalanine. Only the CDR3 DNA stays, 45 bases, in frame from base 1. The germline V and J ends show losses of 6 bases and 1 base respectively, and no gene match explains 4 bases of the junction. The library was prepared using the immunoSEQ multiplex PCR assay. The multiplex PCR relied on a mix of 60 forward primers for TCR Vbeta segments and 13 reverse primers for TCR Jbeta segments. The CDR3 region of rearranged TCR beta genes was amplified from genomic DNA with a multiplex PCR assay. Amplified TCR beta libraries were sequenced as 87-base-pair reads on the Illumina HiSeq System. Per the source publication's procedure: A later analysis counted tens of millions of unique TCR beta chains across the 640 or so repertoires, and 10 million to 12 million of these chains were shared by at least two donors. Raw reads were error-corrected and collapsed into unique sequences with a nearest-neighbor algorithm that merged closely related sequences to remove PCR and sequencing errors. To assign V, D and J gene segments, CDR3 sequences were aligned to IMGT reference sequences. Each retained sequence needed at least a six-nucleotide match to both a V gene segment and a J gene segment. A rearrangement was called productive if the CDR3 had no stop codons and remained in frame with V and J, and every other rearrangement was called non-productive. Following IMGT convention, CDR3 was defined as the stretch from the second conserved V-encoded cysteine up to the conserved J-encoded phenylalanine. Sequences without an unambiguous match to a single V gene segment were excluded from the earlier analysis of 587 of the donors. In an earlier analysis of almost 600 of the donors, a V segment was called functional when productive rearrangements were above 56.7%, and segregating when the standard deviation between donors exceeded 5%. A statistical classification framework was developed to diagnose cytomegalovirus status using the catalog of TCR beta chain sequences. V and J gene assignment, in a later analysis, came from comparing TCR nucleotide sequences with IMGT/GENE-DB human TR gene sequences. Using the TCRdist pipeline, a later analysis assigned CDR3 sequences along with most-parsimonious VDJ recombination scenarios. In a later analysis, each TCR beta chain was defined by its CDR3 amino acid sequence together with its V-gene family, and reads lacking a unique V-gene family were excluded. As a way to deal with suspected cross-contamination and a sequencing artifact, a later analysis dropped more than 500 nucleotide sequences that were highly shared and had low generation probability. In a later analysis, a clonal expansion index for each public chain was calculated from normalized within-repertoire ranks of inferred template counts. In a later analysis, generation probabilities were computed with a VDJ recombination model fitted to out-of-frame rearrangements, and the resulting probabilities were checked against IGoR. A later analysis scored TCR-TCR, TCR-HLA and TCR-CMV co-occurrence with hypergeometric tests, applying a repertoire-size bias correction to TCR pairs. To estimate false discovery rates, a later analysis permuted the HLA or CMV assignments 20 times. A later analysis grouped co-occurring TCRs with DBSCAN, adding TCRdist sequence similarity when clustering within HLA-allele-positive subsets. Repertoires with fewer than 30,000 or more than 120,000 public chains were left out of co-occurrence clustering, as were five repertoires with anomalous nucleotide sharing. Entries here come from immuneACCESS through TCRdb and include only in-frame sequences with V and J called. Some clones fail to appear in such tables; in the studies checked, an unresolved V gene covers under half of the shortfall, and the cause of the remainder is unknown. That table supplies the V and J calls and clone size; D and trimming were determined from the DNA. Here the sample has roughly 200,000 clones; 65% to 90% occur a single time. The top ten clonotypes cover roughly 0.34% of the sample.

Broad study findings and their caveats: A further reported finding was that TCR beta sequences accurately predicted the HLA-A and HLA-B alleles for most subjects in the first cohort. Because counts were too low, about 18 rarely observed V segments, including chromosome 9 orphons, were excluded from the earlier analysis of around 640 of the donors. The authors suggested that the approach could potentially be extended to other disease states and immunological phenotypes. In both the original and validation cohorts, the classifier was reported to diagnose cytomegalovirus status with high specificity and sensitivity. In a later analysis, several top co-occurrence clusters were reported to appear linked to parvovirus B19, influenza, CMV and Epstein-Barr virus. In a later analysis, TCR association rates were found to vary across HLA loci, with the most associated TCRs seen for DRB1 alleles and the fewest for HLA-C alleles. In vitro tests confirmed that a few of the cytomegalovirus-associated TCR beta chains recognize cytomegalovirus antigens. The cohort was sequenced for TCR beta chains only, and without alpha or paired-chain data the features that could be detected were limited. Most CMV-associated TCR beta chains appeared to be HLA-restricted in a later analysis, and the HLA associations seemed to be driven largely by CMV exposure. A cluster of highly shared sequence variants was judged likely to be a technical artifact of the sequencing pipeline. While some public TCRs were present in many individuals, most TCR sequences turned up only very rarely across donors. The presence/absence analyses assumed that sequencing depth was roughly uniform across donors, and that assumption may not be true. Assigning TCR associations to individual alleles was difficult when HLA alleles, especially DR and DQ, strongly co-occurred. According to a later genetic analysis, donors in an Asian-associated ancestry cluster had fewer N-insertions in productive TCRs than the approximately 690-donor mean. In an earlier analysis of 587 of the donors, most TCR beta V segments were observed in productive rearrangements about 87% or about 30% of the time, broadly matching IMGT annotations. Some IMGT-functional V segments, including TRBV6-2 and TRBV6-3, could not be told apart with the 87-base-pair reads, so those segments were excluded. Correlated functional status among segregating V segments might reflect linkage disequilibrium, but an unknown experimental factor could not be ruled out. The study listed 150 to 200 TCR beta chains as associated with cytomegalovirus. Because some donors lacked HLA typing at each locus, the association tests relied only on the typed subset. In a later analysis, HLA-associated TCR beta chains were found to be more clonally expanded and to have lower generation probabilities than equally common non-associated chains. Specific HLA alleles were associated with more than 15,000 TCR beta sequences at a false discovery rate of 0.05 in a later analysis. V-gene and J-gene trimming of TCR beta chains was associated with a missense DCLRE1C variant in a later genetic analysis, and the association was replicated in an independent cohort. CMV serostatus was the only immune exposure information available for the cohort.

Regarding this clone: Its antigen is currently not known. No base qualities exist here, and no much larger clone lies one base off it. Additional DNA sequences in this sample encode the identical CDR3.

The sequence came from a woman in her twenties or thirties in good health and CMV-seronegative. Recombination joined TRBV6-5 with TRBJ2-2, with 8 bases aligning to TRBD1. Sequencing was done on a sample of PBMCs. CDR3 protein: CASSPGQGNTGELFF. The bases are TGTGCCAGCAGCCCTGGACAGGGGAACACCGGGGAGCTGTTTTTT.